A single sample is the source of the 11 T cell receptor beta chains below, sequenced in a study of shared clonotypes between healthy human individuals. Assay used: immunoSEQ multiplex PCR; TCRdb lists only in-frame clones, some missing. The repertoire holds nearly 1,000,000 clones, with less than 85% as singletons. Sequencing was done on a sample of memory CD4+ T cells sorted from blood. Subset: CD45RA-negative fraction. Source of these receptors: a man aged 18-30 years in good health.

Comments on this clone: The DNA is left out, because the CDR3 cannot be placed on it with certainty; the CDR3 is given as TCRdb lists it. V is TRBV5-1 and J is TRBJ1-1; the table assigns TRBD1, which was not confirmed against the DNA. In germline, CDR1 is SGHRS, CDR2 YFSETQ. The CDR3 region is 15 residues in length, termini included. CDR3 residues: CASRREAFFQDQAFF.

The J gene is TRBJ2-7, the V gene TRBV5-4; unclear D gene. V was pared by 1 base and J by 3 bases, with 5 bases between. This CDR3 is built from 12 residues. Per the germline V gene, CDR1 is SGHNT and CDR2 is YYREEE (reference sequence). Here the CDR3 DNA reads TGTGCCAGCAGCTTGTTCAACTACGAGCAGTACTTC. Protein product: CASSLFNYEQYF.

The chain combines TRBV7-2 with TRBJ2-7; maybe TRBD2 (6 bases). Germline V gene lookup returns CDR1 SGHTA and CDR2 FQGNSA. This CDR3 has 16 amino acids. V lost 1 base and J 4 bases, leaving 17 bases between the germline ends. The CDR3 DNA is TGTGCCAGCAGCTTAGTTGGAGGTAGCGGAACTTACGAGCAGTACTTC. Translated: CASSLVGGSGTYEQYF.

The CDR3 nucleotides are TGTGCCAGCAGTTTACCCTTGAGACTCAGAGGGAGTCAGCCCCAGCATTTT. It yields the protein CASSLPLRLRGSQPQHF. The chain employs TRBV28 and TRBJ1-5; D is unclear. V lost 2 bases and J lost 6, with 20 bases in between. This CDR3 has 17 residues. The germline gives CDR1 MDHEN, CDR2 SYDVKM.

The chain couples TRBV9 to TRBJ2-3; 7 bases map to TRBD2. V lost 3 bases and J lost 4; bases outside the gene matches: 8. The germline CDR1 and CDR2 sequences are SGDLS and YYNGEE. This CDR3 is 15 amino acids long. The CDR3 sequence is CASSGSGLVSDTQYF. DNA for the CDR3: TGTGCCAGCAGCGGATCAGGACTAGTTTCAGATACGCAGTATTTT.

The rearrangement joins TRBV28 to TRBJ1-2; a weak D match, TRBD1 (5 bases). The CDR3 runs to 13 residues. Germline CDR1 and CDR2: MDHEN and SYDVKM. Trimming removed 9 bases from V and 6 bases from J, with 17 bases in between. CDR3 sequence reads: CASTSGTFDGYTF. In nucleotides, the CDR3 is TGTGCCAGTACCTCAGGGACCTTCGATGGCTACACCTTC.

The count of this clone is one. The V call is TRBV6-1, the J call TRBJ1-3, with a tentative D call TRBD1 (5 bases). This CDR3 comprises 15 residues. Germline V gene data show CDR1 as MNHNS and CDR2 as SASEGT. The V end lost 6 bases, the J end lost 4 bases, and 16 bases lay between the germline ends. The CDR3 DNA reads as TGTGCCAGCAGACGAAGAGGAGGGGACGGAAACACCATATATTTT. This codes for CASRRRGGDGNTIYF.

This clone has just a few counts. In nucleotides, the CDR3 is TGTGCCTCCGGAAGGGTCACCCCGACAGGCAATCAGCCCCAGCATTTT. Amino acid sequence: CASGRVTPTGNQPQHF. The genes are TRBV27 and TRBJ1-5; a weak D match, TRBD1 (5 bases). The germline CDR1 and CDR2 sequences are MNHEY and SMNVEV (reference sequence). V gave up 11 bases and J gave up 2 bases, with 22 bases separating them. The CDR3 extends over 16 amino acids.

In DNA form, the CDR3 reads TGTGCCATCAGCTCGGGGGGCTATAGCAATCAGCCCCAGCATTTT. Translated: CAISSGGYSNQPQHF. The J gene is TRBJ1-5, the V gene TRBV10-3, with a possible D match to TRBD1 (6 bases). Trimming took off 6 bases at V and 0 bases at J, with 12 bases between the two ends. The germline CDR1 and CDR2 sequences are ENHRY and SYGVKD. This CDR3 spans 15 amino acids.

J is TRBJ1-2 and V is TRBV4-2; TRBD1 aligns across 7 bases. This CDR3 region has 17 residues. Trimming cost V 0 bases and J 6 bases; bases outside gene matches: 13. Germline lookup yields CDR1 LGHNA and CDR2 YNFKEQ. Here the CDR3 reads CASSQDLTGPYGDGYTF. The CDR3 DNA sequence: TGTGCCAGCAGCCAAGATCTGACAGGGCCATATGGCGATGGCTACACCTTC.

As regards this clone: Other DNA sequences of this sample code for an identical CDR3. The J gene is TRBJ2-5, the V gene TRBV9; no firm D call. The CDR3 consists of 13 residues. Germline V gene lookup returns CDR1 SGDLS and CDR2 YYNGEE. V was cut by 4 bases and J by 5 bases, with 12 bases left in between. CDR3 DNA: TGTGCCAGCAGCCCCCAAAATCAGGAGACCCAGTACTTC. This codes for CASSPQNQETQYF.